The source of this T cell receptor (beta chain) is a study of spatial heterogeneity in lung cancer. Study in general: Samples were donated by 72 untreated early-stage non-small cell lung cancer patients. About 26 months after resection was the median timing of the follow-up PBMC samples, which were sequenced when available. An average of more than ten raw reads was observed per unique TCR and UMI combination.

TCRdb processed the 5' RACE reads anew with MiXCR; each CDR3 protein has one entry. The sample carries about 50,000 distinct CDR3 sequences, about 7.4% recorded once. Unmatched junction bases numbered 9, after V lost 5 bases and J lost 3 bases. This CDR3 region has 15 residues. Germline values: CDR1 SGHNT, CDR2 YYREEE (reference sequence). Study conclusions and caveats: Expanded tumor TCRs that were ubiquitous appeared in blood more at resection than follow-up.

Time point of the sample: blood at routine non-recurrence follow-up after resection. Whole RNA came from tumor, nontumor lung or frozen PBMC and was sequenced without being sorted. There are a few counts of this clonotype. The target antigen is unknown. The receptor comes from a female donor with early-stage non-small cell lung cancer. The rearrangement uses TRBV5-4 and TRBJ2-5; 8 bases are a match to TRBD2. Sequencing used PBMCs, obtained at follow-up. The CDR3 region has the DNA TGTGCCAGCAGTTCGGGGGGGGTCTCTGAAGAGACCCAGTACTTC. Protein product: CASSSGGVSEETQYF.